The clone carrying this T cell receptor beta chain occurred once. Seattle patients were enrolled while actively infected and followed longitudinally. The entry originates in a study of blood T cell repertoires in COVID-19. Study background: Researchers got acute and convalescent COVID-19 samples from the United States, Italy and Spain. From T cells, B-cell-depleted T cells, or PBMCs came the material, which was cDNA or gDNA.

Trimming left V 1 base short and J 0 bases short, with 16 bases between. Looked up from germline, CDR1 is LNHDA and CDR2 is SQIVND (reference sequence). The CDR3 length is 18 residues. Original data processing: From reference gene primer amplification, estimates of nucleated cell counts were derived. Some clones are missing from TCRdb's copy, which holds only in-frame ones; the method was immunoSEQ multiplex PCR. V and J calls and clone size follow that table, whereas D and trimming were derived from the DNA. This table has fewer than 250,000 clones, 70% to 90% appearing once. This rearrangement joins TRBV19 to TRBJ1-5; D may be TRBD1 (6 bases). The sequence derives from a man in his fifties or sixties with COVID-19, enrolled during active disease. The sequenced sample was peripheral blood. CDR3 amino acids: CASSIGGGRRDSNQPQHF. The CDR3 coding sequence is TGTGCCAGTAGTATAGGGGGGGGGCGCAGGGATAGCAATCAGCCCCAGCATTTT.